The entry below gives a single T cell receptor (beta chain) sequence along with its context. The antigen is not known. Germline CDR1 SGHTA, CDR2 FQGTGA. Deletions cut 2 bases from V and 4 bases from J, with 11 bases between. This CDR3 is built from 15 residues. These data come from a study of graft-versus-host responses after intestinal transplantation. Study-wide context: Isolated intestinal, liver-intestinal, or multivisceral transplants were what recipients had. Recipients were all induced with anti-thymocyte globulin, then given tacrolimus and steroids for about 3 years.

Study-wide points: Detected in recipient marrow were GvH clones, some of which were first observed in ileum or blood. Researchers found peak circulating GvH clone levels linked to early post-transplant HvG declines.

The repertoire was sequenced with immunoSEQ multiplex PCR; TCRdb's copy has only in-frame clones and lacks some. The table lists approximately 49,000 clones, 85% to 95% of them singletons, with approximately 0.21% in the top ten. The origin of this receptor is a human donor who was the organ donor for an intestinal transplant. Material: unstimulated CD8+ T cells sorted from spleen or lymph node cells, obtained before transplant. This sequence joins TRBV7-3 and TRBJ2-2, with D possibly matching TRBD2 (5 bases). CDR3 sequence: CASSLDGVTTGELFF. CDR3 DNA sequence: TGTGCCAGCAGCTTAGACGGGGTGACCACCGGGGAGCTGTTTTTT.